This T cell receptor (beta chain) originates from a study of blood T cell repertoires in COVID-19. The overall study: Both acute and convalescent COVID-19 samples were obtained from the United States, Italy and Spain.

The CDR3 is 16 residues long. CDR1 is MNHEY, CDR2 SMNVEV, per germline (reference sequence). V dropped 6 bases and J dropped 0 bases, with 15 bases sitting between them. The repertoire was sequenced with immunoSEQ multiplex PCR; TCRdb's copy has only in-frame clones and lacks some. The repertoire holds some 450,000 clones, around 90% seen once, with roughly 0.87% in the top ten. The clonotype comes from a man aged 18-30 years with COVID-19, enrolled during active disease. Input material: peripheral blood. The V and J genes are TRBV27 and TRBJ1-5; tentative D call: TRBD1 (6 bases). Written as DNA, the CDR3 is TGTGCCAGCAGGGGGACATGGGTAGATAGCAATCAGCCCCAGCATTTT. Protein product: CASRGTWVDSNQPQHF.